These 7 T cell receptor beta chains were sequenced from one sample in a study of blood T cell repertoires in COVID-19 (dated by TCRdb to 2019 to 2021). The receptor library was made with the immunoSEQ multiplex PCR assay. The source is immuneACCESS, and TCRdb retained only in-frame sequences with V and J called. Part of the clones is not carried over; for the studies checked, unresolved V genes explain less than half of this, and the remainder is unexplained. Present in this sample are 52,000 or so clones, approximately 85% of which were seen just once. The ten top clones hold 12% of the sample. The material sequenced was peripheral blood. These receptors were obtained from a human donor in a cohort sampled during active COVID-19.

V is TRBV7-2 and J is TRBJ2-7; D is perhaps TRBD1 (6 bases). The V and J ends lost 5 bases and 2 bases respectively, with 13 bases between them. In germline, CDR1 is SGHTA, CDR2 FQGNSA. CDR3 length equals 14 residues. This CDR3 is CASSALQGAYEQYF. For the CDR3, the DNA is TGTGCCAGCAGCGCCCTACAGGGAGCCTACGAGCAGTACTTC.

This chain joins TRBV27 and TRBJ1-5; D is possibly TRBD1 (5 bases). CDR3 size: 15 residues. The germline V gene encodes CDR1 MNHEY and CDR2 SMNVEV (reference sequence). Trimming stripped 4 bases from V and 0 bases from J, with 10 bases between. The CDR3 spells CASSWGLDSNQPQHF. Here the CDR3 DNA reads TGTGCCAGCAGTTGGGGACTGGATAGCAATCAGCCCCAGCATTTT.

The chain employs TRBV18 and TRBJ1-4, with 9 bases fitting TRBD1. The J segment lost 7 bases and the V segment lost 9 bases, leaving 6 bases of the junction unmatched. The CDR3 is 13 residues long. Germline V CDR1 and CDR2: KGHSH, LQKENI. The CDR3 nucleotides are TGTGCCAGTTCGGGACAGGGAGGTGAAAAACTGTTTTTT. Encoded protein: CASSGQGGEKLFF. Combining the CDR3 with reference TRBV18 and TRBJ1-4 gives the whole variable domain NAGVMQNPRHLVRRRGQEARLRCSPMKGHSHVYWYRQLPEEGLKFMVYLQKENIIDESGMPKERFSAEFPKEGPSILRIQQVVRGDSAAYFCASSGQGGEKLFFGSGTQLSVL.

The genes are TRBV29-1 and TRBJ2-5, with D possibly matching TRBD1 (7 bases). Germline lookup yields CDR1 SQVTM and CDR2 ANQGSEA. V was shortened by 4 bases and J by 4 bases, with 10 bases between the two germline ends. The CDR3 is made up of 12 amino acids. The CDR3 nucleotides read TGCAGCGTTGTCCAGGGGGGAGAGACCCAGTACTTC. This codes for CSVVQGGETQYF.

The rearrangement joins TRBV13 to TRBJ1-2; a possible D gene is TRBD1 (6 bases). Germline V gene data show CDR1 as PRHDT and CDR2 as FYEKMQ (reference sequence). This CDR3 is built from 12 residues. V was clipped by 4 bases and J by 6 bases, with 9 bases between them. In DNA form, the CDR3 reads TGTGCCAGCAGCTGGGGGCGCAATGGCTACACCTTC. This sequence encodes CASSWGRNGYTF.

This clone was observed once. The J gene is TRBJ2-1, the V gene TRBV27; TRBD2 matches 11 bases. The CDR3 totals 16 residues. Germline trimming cut 5 bases from V and 5 bases from J; bases unmatched to any gene: 8. CDR1 and CDR2 (germline): MNHEY, SMNVEV (reference sequence). CDR3 bases: TGTGCCAGCAGTCGGATAGCGGGAGGGCCCGACAATGAGCAGTTCTTC. This encodes CASSRIAGGPDNEQFF.

V gene TRBV18 combines with J gene TRBJ1-6, with unresolved D. Germline V gene sequence: CDR1 KGHSH, CDR2 LQKENI. V lost 4 bases and J 7 bases, leaving 14 bases between the germline ends. There are 15 residues in the CDR3. The CDR3: CASSRETVTNSPLHF. The CDR3 coding sequence is TGTGCCAGCTCACGTGAAACAGTTACGAATTCACCCCTCCACTTT.